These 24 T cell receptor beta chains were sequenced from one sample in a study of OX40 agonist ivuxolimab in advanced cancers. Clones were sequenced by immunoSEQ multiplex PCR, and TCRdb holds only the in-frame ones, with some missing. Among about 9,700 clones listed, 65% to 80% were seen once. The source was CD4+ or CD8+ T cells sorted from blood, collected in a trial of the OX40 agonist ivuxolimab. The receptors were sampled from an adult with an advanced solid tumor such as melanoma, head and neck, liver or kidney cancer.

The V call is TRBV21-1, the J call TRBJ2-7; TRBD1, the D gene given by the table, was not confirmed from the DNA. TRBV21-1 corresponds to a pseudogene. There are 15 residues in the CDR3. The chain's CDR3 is CASSKESGDSPRQYF. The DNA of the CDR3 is TGTGCCAGCAGCAAAGAATCGGGGGACAGCCCTCGGCAGTACTTC.

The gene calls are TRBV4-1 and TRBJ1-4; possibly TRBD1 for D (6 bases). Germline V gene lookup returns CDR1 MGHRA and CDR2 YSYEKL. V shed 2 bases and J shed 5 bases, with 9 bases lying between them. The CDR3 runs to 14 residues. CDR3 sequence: CASSQPGTNEKLFF. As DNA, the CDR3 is TGCGCCAGCAGCCAACCAGGGACAAATGAAAAACTGTTTTTT.

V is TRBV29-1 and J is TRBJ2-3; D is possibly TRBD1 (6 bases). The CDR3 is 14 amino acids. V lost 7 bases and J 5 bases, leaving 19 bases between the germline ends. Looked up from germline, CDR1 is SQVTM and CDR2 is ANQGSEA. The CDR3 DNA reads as TGCAGCGCCGAAAGCAGGGGAGATGGAGATACGCAGTATTTT. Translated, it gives CSAESRGDGDTQYF.

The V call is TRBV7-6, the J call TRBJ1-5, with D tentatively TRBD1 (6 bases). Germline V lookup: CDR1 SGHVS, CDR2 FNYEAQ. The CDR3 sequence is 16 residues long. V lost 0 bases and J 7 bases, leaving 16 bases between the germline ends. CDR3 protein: CASSLAGLGGTQPQHF. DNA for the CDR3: TGTGCCAGCAGCTTAGCGGGGTTGGGGGGCACACAGCCCCAGCATTTT.

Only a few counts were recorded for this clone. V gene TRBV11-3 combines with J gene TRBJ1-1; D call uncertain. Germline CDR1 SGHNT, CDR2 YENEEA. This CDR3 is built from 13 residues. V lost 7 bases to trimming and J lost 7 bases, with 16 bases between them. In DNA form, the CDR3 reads TGTGCCAGCAACCGACATAGCCGACTTGAAGCTTTCTTT. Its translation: CASNRHSRLEAFF.

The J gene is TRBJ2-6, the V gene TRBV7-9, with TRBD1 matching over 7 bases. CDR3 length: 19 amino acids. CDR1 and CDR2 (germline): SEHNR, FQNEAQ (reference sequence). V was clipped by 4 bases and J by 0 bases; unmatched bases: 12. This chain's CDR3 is CASSSGPGQLFSGANVLTF. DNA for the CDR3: TGTGCCAGCAGCTCAGGCCCGGGACAGCTATTCTCTGGGGCCAACGTCCTGACTTTC.

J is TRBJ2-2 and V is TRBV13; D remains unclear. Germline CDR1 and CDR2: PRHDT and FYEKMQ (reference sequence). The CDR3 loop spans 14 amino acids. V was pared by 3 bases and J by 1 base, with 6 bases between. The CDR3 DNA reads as TGTGCCAGCAGCTTGACGGTGAACACCGGGGAGCTGTTTTTT. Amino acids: CASSLTVNTGELFF.

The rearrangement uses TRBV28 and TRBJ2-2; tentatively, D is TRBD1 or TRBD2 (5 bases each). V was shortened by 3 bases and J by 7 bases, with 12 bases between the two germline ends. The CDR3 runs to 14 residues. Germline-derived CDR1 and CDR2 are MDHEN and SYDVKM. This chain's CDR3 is CASSFYGAGGELFF. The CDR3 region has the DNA TGTGCCAGCAGTTTTTACGGGGCCGGCGGGGAGCTGTTTTTT.

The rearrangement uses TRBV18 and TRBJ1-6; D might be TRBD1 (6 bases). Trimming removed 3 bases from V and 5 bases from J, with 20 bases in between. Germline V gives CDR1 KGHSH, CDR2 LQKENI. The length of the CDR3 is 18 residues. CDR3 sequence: CASSPRDTPKGDNSPLHF. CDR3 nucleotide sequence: TGTGCCAGCTCACCTCGGGACACCCCCAAGGGAGATAATTCACCCCTCCACTTT.

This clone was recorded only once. CDR3: CASSQGQGTYEQYF. CDR3 DNA: TGTGCCAGCAGTCAGGGACAGGGCACCTACGAGCAGTACTTC. The V call is TRBV27, the J call TRBJ2-7; 9 nucleotides match TRBD1. The CDR3 consists of 14 residues. The V gene's germline CDR1 is MNHEY and CDR2 SMNVEV (reference sequence). The V segment lost 5 bases and the J segment 2 bases; nucleotides outside the gene matches: 4.

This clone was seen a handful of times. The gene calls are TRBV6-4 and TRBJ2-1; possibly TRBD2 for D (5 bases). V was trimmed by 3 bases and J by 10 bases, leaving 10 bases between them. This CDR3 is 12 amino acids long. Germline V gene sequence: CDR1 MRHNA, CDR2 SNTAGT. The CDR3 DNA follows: TGTGCCAGCAGTGAGGCCGGCGGGGAGCAGTTCTTC. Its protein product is CASSEAGGEQFF.

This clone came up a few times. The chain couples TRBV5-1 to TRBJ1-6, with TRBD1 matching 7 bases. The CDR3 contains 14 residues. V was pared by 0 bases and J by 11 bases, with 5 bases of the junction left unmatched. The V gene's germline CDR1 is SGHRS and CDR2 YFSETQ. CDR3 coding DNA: TGCGCCAGCAGCTTGGAAGGGGGCAGAACACCCCTCCACTTT. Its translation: CASSLEGGRTPLHF.

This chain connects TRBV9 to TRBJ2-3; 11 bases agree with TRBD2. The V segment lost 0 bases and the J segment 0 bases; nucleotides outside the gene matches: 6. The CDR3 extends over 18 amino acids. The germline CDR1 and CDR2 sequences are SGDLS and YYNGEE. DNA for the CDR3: TGTGCCAGCAGCGTAGTAGCGGGGGGGCAGCTGAGCACAGATACGCAGTATTTT. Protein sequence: CASSVVAGGQLSTDTQYF.

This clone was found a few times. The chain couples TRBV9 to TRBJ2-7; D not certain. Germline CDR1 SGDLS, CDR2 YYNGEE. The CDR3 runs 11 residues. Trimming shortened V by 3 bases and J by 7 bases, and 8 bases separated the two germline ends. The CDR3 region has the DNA TGTGCCAGCAGCGACATGAGTGAGCAGTACTTC. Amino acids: CASSDMSEQYF.

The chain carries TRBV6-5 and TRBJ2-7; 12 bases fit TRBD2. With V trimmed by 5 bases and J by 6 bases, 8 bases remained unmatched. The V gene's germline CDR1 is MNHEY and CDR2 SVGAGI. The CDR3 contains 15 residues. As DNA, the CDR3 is TGTGCCAGCAGTCTGACTAGCGGGAGTGGGAGCGAGCAGTACTTC. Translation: CASSLTSGSGSEQYF.

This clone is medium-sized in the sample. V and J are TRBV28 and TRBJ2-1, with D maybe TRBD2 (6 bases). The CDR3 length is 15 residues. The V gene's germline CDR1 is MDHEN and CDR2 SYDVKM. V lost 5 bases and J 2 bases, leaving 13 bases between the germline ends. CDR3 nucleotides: TGTGCCAGCAGTCTTAGCGGCAACCCCTACAATGAGCAGTTCTTC. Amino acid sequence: CASSLSGNPYNEQFF.

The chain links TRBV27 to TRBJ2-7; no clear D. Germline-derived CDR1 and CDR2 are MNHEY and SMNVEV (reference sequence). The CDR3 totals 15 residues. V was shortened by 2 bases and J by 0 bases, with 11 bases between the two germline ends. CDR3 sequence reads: CASSLLWPSSYEQYF. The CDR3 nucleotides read TGTGCCAGCAGTTTACTTTGGCCGAGCTCCTACGAGCAGTACTTC.

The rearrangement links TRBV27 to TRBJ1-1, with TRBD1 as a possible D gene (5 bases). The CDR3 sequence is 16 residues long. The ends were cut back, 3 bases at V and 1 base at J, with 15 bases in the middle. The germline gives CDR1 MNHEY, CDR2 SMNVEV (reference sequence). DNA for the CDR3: TGTGCCAGCAGTTTTTTGGAGGGGCAGAGGAACACTGAAGCTTTCTTT. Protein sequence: CASSFLEGQRNTEAFF.

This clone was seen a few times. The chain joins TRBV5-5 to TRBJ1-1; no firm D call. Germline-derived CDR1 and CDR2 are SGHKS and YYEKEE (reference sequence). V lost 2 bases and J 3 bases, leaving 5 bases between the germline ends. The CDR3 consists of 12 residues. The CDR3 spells CASSFRDTEAFF. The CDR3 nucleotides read TGTGCCAGCAGCTTTAGGGACACTGAAGCTTTCTTT.

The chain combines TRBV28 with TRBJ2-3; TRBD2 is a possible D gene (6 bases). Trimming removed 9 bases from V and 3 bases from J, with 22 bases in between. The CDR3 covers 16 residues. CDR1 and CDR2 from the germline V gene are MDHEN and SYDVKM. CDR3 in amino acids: CASAPSGGTQTDTQYF. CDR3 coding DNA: TGTGCCAGTGCCCCTAGTGGGGGGACTCAGACAGATACGCAGTATTTT.

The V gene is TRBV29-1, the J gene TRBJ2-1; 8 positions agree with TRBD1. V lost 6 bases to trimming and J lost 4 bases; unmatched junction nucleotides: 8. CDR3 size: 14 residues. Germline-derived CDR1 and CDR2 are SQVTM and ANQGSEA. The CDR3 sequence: CSVLGGQGYNEQFF. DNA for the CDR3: TGCAGCGTCCTGGGTGGACAGGGATACAATGAGCAGTTCTTC.

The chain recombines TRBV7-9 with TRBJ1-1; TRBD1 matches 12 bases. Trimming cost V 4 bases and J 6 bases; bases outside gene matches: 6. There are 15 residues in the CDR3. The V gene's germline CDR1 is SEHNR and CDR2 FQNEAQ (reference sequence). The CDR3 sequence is CASSSGQGARAEAFF. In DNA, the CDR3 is TGTGCCAGCAGCTCGGGACAGGGGGCCAGGGCTGAAGCTTTCTTT.

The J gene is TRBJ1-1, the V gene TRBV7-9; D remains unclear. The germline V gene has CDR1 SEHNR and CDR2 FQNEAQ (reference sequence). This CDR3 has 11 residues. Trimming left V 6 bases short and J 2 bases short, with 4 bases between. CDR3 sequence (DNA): TGTGCCAGCAGACTTAACACTGAAGCTTTCTTT. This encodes CASRLNTEAFF.

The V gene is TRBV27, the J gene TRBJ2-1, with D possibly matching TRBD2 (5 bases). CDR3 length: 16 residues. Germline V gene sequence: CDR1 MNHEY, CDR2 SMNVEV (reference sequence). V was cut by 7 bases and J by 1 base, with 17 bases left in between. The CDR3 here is CASTSGVGVSYNEQFF. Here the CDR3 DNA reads TGTGCCAGCACCTCCGGAGTCGGGGTTTCCTACAATGAGCAGTTCTTC.